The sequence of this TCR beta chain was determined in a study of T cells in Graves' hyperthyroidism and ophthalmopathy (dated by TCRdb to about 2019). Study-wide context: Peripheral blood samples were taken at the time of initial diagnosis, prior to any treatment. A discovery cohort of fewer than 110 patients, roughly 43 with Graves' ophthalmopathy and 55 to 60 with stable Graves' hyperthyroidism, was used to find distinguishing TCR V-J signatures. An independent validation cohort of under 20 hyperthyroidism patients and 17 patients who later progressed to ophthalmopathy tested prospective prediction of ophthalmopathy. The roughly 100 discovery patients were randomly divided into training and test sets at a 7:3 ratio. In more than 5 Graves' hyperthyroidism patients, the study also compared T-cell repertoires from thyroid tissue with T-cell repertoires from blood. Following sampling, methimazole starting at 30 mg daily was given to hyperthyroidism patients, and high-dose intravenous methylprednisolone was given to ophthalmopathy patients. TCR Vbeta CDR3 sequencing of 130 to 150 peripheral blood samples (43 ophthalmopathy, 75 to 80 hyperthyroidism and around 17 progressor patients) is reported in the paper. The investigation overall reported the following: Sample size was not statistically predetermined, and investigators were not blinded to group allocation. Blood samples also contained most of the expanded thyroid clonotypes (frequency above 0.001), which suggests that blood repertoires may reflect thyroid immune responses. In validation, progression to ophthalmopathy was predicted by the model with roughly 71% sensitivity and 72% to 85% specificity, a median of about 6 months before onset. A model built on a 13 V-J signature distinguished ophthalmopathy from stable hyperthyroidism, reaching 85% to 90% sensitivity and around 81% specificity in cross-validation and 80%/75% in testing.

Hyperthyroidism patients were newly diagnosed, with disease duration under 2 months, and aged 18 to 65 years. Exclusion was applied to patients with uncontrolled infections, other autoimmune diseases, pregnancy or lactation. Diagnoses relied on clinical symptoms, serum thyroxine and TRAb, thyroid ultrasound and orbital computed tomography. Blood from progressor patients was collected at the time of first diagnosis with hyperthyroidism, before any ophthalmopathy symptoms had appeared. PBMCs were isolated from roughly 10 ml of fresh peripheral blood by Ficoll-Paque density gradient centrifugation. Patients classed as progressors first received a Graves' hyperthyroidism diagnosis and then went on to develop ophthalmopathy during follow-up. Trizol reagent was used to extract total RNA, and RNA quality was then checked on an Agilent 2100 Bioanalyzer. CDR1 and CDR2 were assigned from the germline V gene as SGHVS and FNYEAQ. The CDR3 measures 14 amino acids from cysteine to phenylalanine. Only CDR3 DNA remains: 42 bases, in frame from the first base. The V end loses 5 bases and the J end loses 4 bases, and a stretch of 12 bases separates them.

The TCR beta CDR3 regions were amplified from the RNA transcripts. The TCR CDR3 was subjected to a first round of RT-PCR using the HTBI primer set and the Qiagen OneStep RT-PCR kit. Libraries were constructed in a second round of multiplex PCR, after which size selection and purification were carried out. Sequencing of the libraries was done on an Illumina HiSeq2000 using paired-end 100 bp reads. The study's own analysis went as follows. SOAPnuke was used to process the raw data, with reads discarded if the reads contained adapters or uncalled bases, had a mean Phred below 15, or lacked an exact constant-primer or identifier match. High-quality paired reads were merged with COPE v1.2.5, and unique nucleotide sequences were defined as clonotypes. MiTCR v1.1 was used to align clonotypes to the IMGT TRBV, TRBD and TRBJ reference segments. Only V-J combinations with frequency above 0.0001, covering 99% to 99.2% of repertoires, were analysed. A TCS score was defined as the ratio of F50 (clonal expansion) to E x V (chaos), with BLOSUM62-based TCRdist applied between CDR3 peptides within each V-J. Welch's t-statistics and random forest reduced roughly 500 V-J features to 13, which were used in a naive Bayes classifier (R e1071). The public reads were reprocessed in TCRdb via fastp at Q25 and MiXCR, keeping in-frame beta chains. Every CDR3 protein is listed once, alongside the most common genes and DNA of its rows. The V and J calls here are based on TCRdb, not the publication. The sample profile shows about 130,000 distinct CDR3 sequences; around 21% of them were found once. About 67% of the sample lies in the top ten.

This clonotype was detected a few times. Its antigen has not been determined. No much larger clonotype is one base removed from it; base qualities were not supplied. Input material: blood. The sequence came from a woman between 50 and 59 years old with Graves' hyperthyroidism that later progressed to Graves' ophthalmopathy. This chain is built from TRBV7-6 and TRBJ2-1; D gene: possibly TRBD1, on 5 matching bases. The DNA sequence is TGTGCCAGCAGCGCCGACAGCCCATACAATGAGCAGTTCTTC. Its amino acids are CASSADSPYNEQFF. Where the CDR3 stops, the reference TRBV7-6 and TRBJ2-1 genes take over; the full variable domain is GAGVSQSPRYKVTKRGQDVALRCDPISGHVSLYWYRQALGQGPEFLTYFNYEAQQDKSGLPNDRFSAERPEGSISTLTIQRTEQRDSAMYRCASSADSPYNEQFFGPGTRLTVL.